This record looks at one T cell receptor (beta chain) sequence and its context. Sequencing used immunoSEQ multiplex PCR; TCRdb keeps in-frame clones, though not all of them. The sample yields 130,000 or so clones, more than 80% seen once. The CDR3 runs 17 residues. Germline V lookup: CDR1 SGHRS, CDR2 YFSETQ. The ends lost 4 bases at V and 1 base at J; junction bases unmatched: 12. The data were taken from a study of control samples from healthy donors and cancer patients. The chain uses TRBV5-1 and TRBJ2-5; 8 bases fit TRBD2. The sample was blood. The source of this sequence is a middle-aged man in good health. In nucleotides, the CDR3 is TGCGCCAGCAGCATCGGACTAGCCGCGAGCCTCCAAGAGACCCAGTACTTC. Protein: CASSIGLAASLQETQYF.